The 12 T cell receptor beta chains in this list originate from one sample, sequenced in a study of identical twins. TCRdb reprocessed the 5' RACE reads via MiXCR and lists one record per CDR3 protein. This sample has 500,000 to 550,000 distinct CDR3 sequences, with roughly 21% found just once. This sample also appeared in a second study, on T cells expressing NK-cell markers.

The sequencing input was CD4+ T cells sorted from blood. These receptor sequences come from a woman aged 18-29 years in good health.

There are a few counts of this clonotype. The gene calls are TRBV4-3 and TRBJ2-2; D gene ambiguous. Germline values: CDR1 LGHNA, CDR2 YSLEER. With 3 bases removed from V and 2 bases from J, the gap between germline ends came to 7 bases. The CDR3 consists of 14 residues. DNA for the CDR3: TGCGCCAGCAGCCACAACGAAAACACCGGGGAGCTGTTTTTT. As protein: CASSHNENTGELFF.

Only a few counts were recorded for this clonotype. The CDR3 sequence: CASSPYGGETQYF. The CDR3 DNA sequence: TGTGCCAGCAGTCCCTACGGGGGGGAGACCCAGTACTTC. The chain links TRBV27 to TRBJ2-5; TRBD2 matches at 7 bases. This CDR3 comprises 13 residues. Germline lookup yields CDR1 MNHEY and CDR2 SMNVEV (reference sequence). The ends lost 5 bases at V and 5 bases at J; junction bases unmatched: 5.

V usage is TRBV7-2 and J usage is TRBJ2-1; maybe TRBD1 (6 bases). The V gene lost 10 bases and the J gene lost 4 bases, with 14 bases spanning the gap. The V gene's germline CDR1 is SGHTA and CDR2 FQGNSA. This CDR3 is 13 amino acids long. In nucleotides, the CDR3 is TGTGCCACAGGGGCCAACGTATACAATGAGCAGTTCTTC. Translated, it gives CATGANVYNEQFF.

The sample holds a few counts of this clonotype. The chain uses TRBV9 and TRBJ1-1; the D gene is possibly TRBD1 (5 bases). Trimming removed 0 bases from V and 3 bases from J, with 15 bases in between. Per germline, CDR1 SGDLS and CDR2 YYNGEE. The CDR3 has 16 amino acids. The DNA of the CDR3 is TGTGCCAGCAGCGTAGGCAACCTCAGGGTCGACACTGAAGCTTTCTTT. The encoded protein is CASSVGNLRVDTEAFF.

The rearrangement uses TRBV27 and TRBJ2-6; 10 bases fit TRBD1. The CDR3 consists of 17 residues. V lost 6 bases to trimming and J lost 3 bases; unmatched junction nucleotides: 8. CDR1 is MNHEY, CDR2 SMNVEV, per germline (reference sequence). CDR3 sequence (DNA): TGTGCCAGCAGAGACAGGGGGCGAGGTAGTGGGGCCAACGTCCTGACTTTC. It yields the protein CASRDRGRGSGANVLTF.

This clonotype was counted only a few times. The chain joins TRBV10-3 to TRBJ1-3; D remains ambiguous. The CDR3 runs to 16 residues. Deletions cut 4 bases from V and 0 bases from J, with 13 bases between. Germline V gene data show CDR1 as ENHRY and CDR2 as SYGVKD. CDR3 sequence (DNA): TGTGCCATCAGTGGTAAAGAACGGATCTCTGGAAACACCATATATTTT. This translates into CAISGKERISGNTIYF.

A single count supports this clonotype. The chain joins TRBV18 to TRBJ2-7; no clear D gene. Trimming removed 3 bases at V and 0 bases at J, with 12 bases between. Germline V gene lookup returns CDR1 KGHSH and CDR2 LQKENI. This CDR3 comprises 15 residues. In DNA, the CDR3 is TGTGCCAGCTCACCGTTAAAGGCTACCTCCTACGAGCAGTACTTC. Translation gives CASSPLKATSYEQYF.

The table lists this clonotype with a few counts. The V gene is TRBV25-1, the J gene TRBJ2-5, with 8 bases that match TRBD1. The CDR3 is 14 residues long. The junction had 6 bases not matched to a gene; V was cut back by 6 bases and J by 3 bases. CDR1 and CDR2 (germline): MGHDK, SYGVNS. In DNA form, the CDR3 reads TGTGCCAGCAGCAGACAGGGGCGGAAAGAGACCCAGTACTTC. Its translation: CASSRQGRKETQYF.

This clonotype has just a few counts. The CDR3 DNA sequence: TGTGCCAGCAGCGCGCAATTGACCCAGCCCTCTGAAGCTTTCTTT. Protein: CASSAQLTQPSEAFF. The chain is built from TRBV7-9 and TRBJ1-1; unclear D gene. The CDR3 runs 15 residues. V was pared by 5 bases and J by 6 bases, with 19 bases between. The V gene's germline CDR1 is SEHNR and CDR2 FQNEAQ (reference sequence).

This clonotype was picked up a small number of times. The chain couples TRBV20-1 to TRBJ2-7, with a possible D match to TRBD1 (5 bases). V was pared by 5 bases and J by 1 base, with 18 bases between. Germline V gives CDR1 DFQATT, CDR2 SNEGSKA (reference sequence). CDR3 length equals 15 residues. This CDR3 is CSAVKGVRISYEQYF. In DNA form, the CDR3 reads TGCAGTGCTGTTAAAGGGGTCCGAATTTCCTACGAGCAGTACTTC.

This chain connects TRBV5-1 to TRBJ2-7; no reliable D call. V was cut by 4 bases and J by 2 bases, with 10 bases left in between. Germline V gene data show CDR1 as SGHRS and CDR2 as YFSETQ. The CDR3 spans 13 residues. The CDR3 is CASSMAFAYEQYF. CDR3 DNA sequence: TGCGCCAGCAGCATGGCCTTTGCCTACGAGCAGTACTTC.

This rearrangement joins TRBV6-5 to TRBJ1-2; 7 nucleotides align to TRBD1. CDR1 MNHEY and CDR2 SVGAGI come from the germline V gene. The CDR3 extends over 16 amino acids. V shed 1 base, J shed 3 bases, and the junction held 8 bases outside the gene matches. The CDR3 nucleotides read TGTGCCAGCAGTTACTACACGGGACAGCAGCACTATGGCTACACCTTC. It translates to CASSYYTGQQHYGYTF.